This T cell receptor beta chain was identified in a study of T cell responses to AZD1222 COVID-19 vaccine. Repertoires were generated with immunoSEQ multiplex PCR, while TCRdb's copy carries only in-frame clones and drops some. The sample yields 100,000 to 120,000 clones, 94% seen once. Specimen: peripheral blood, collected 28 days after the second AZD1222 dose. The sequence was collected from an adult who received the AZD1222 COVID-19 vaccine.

CDR3: CASTPGNGEQYF. CDR3 in DNA: TGCGCCAGCACTCCAGGCAATGGGGAGCAGTACTTC. V and J are TRBV10-1 and TRBJ2-7; no clear D. CDR3 length equals 12 residues. CDR1 is WNHNN and CDR2 is SYGVQD in the germline V gene (reference sequence). Deletions cut 7 bases from V and 7 bases from J, with 14 bases between.